The following is a T cell receptor beta chain sequence with its context. Profiled with immunoSEQ multiplex PCR; TCRdb holds only in-frame clones, not every one. This repertoire shows 150,000 to 200,000 clones, about 90% found once; its top ten account for 7.7%. These data belong to a study of T cell responses to AZD1222 COVID-19 vaccine. The wider study: Pooled in the analysis were second doses at about 4 or about 12 weeks.

The length of the CDR3 is 14 residues. Trimming cost V 7 bases and J 10 bases, with 19 bases left between them. Germline values: CDR1 MNHEY, CDR2 SMNVEV (reference sequence). The chain has TRBV27 and TRBJ1-4, with D perhaps matching TRBD1 (6 bases). This clonotype was sampled from an adult in good health. The sample consisted of peripheral blood, taken on day 0 of AZD1222 vaccination. The CDR3 DNA sequence: TGTGCCAGCACCGAATGGTCGAGGGGGGGAAAACTGTTTTTT. This codes for CASTEWSRGGKLFF. The full variable domain, in which reference TRBV27 and TRBJ1-4 provide the parts outside the CDR3, is EAQVTQNPRYLITVTGKKLTVTCSQNMNHEYMSWYRQDPGLGLRQIYYSMNVEVTDKGDVPEGYKVSRKEKRNFPLILESPSPNQTSLYFCASTEWSRGGKLFFGSGTQLSVL.